Below, 28 T cell receptor beta chains from the same sample are listed, as sequenced in a study of blood T cell repertoires in COVID-19. The protocol was immunoSEQ multiplex PCR, while the TCRdb copy is restricted to in-frame clones and leaves out a portion. The sample gives over 130,000 clones, approximately 84% of which show up once; roughly 3.4% is in the top ten. Sequencing was done on a sample of PBMCs or T cells enriched from blood (not recorded which). These receptors all stem from a woman aged 50 to 60 with acute COVID-19.

The chain links TRBV5-1 to TRBJ2-7; 8 bases are a match to TRBD1. Looked up from germline, CDR1 is SGHRS and CDR2 is YFSETQ. The V segment lost 3 bases and the J segment 5 bases; nucleotides outside the gene matches: 19. CDR3 size: 18 residues. In DNA form, the CDR3 reads TGCGCCAGCAGCTCCGGGCCGGGGCCCGGACAGGGCAAAGACGAGCAGTACTTC. Protein sequence: CASSSGPGPGQGKDEQYF.

The gene calls are TRBV5-1 and TRBJ1-4, with TRBD1 matching over 7 bases. Trimming at V came to 5 bases and at J to 0 bases, leaving 10 bases not matched to a gene. Germline V gene lookup returns CDR1 SGHRS and CDR2 YFSETQ. This CDR3 spans 17 amino acids. The CDR3, as DNA: TGCGCCAGCAGTTTACGACAGGGTGGTCCAACTAATGAAAAACTGTTTTTT. Protein sequence: CASSLRQGGPTNEKLFF.

There are a few counts of this clone. The rearrangement joins TRBV2 to TRBJ2-7; 8 positions agree with TRBD1. After removal of 6 bases from V and 5 bases from J, the junction contained 9 bases not matched to a gene. Germline-derived CDR1 and CDR2 are SNHLY and FYNNEI. The CDR3 sequence is 14 residues long. CDR3 in amino acids: CASRVTGVVNEQYF. The CDR3 DNA reads TGTGCCAGCAGGGTGACAGGGGTAGTCAACGAGCAGTACTTC.

J is TRBJ2-4 and V is TRBV3-1 (or the pseudogene TRBV3-2); TRBD1 agrees at 9 bases. This CDR3 region has 13 residues. Germline lookup yields CDR1 LGHDT and CDR2 YNNKEL (reference sequence). V was clipped by 1 base and J by 9 bases; unmatched bases: 1. The DNA for the CDR3 is TGTGCCAGCAGCCAAGGACAGGGGGGCATTCAGTACTTC. Translated: CASSQGQGGIQYF.

This clone occurred once. The V call is TRBV11-2, the J call TRBJ2-5; 10 bases line up with TRBD1. After removal of 1 base from V and 4 bases from J, the junction contained 6 bases not matched to a gene. CDR1 SGHAT and CDR2 FQNNGV come from the germline V gene. The CDR3 length is 16 residues. In DNA form, the CDR3 reads TGTGCCAGCAGCTTAGCCCGGACAGGGGGTCGAGAGACCCAGTACTTC. Translating it yields CASSLARTGGRETQYF.

This clone is a singleton in its sample. The genes are TRBV9 and TRBJ2-2; TRBD2 matches at 8 bases. The CDR3 sequence is 17 residues long. J lost 1 base, V lost 3 bases, and 8 bases had no gene match. From germline, CDR1 is SGDLS and CDR2 YYNGEE. CDR3 nucleotides: TGTGCCAGCAGCGGTTCCCGGGGGGGATTGAACACCGGGGAGCTGTTTTTT. Protein sequence: CASSGSRGGLNTGELFF. The full variable domain, rest sourced from reference TRBV9 and TRBJ2-2, is DSGVTQTPKHLITATGQRVTLRCSPRSGDLSVYWYQQSLDQGLQFLIQYYNGEERAKGNILERFSAQQFPDLHSELNLSSLELGDSALYFCASSGSRGGLNTGELFFGEGSRLTVL.

This clone was seen only once. This chain connects TRBV13 to TRBJ2-3, with 11 bases matching TRBD2. Germline V gene sequence: CDR1 PRHDT, CDR2 FYEKMQ (reference sequence). CDR3 size: 16 residues. The junction had 9 bases not matched to a gene; V was cut back by 5 bases and J by 5 bases. CDR3 sequence (DNA): TGTGCCAGCAGCCCCCTAGCGGGACTAGCGGTAGATACGCAGTATTTT. Translating it yields CASSPLAGLAVDTQYF.

The chain carries TRBV19 and TRBJ2-7; TRBD1 aligns across 8 bases. Germline V gives CDR1 LNHDA, CDR2 SQIVND (reference sequence). The CDR3 spans 15 residues. V lost 5 bases to trimming and J lost 3 bases; unmatched junction nucleotides: 9. The CDR3 is CASSLPGQVRYEQYF. The CDR3 DNA reads as TGTGCCAGTAGTCTACCGGGACAGGTTCGCTACGAGCAGTACTTC.

The chain recombines TRBV7-9 with TRBJ2-1; tentatively, D is TRBD2 (5 bases). Germline V gene data show CDR1 as SEHNR and CDR2 as FQNEAQ (reference sequence). Trimming took 4 bases from V and 5 from J, leaving 18 bases between them. The length of the CDR3 is 16 residues. The CDR3 DNA follows: TGTGCCAGCAGCTCGCTTGTGAGGGTGAGGGACAATGAGCAGTTCTTC. Residues: CASSSLVRVRDNEQFF.

The chain combines TRBV6-2 or TRBV6-3 with TRBJ1-2; D unclear. Germline V gives CDR1 MNHEY, CDR2 SVGEGT. CDR3 length: 13 amino acids. V was pared by 3 bases and J by 5 bases, with 10 bases between. Here the CDR3 DNA reads TGTGCCAGCAGTTATAGTCCCCGATATGGCTACACCTTC. Encoded protein: CASSYSPRYGYTF.

Concerning this clone: The sample carries other DNA sequences with the same CDR3. This chain links TRBV29-1 with TRBJ2-3, with TRBD2 as a possible D gene (5 bases). V was cut by 4 bases and J by 2 bases, with 7 bases left in between. The germline V gene encodes CDR1 SQVTM and CDR2 ANQGSEA. This CDR3 is 12 amino acids long. The DNA of the CDR3 is TGCAGCGTTGCCGGGGACACAGATACGCAGTATTTT. Its protein is CSVAGDTDTQYF.

The chain recombines TRBV6-5 with TRBJ1-2; D gene unclear. Deletions cut 3 bases from V and 6 bases from J, with 20 bases between. This CDR3 spans 16 amino acids. Germline V gene lookup returns CDR1 MNHEY and CDR2 SVGAGI. The CDR3 coding sequence is TGTGCCAGCAGTTATTCCGCGGATGGGGAGCTGGATGGCTACACCTTC. Its translation: CASSYSADGELDGYTF.

V usage is TRBV6-5 and J usage is TRBJ1-3; TRBD1 might be the D (5 bases). CDR3 length equals 15 residues. The germline gives CDR1 MNHEY, CDR2 SVGAGI. Deletions cut 2 bases from V and 0 bases from J, with 8 bases between. The CDR3 bases are TGTGCCAGCAGTTACGATAGGGGCTCTGGAAACACCATATATTTT. Its protein is CASSYDRGSGNTIYF.

The V call is TRBV4-3, the J call TRBJ1-2; 7 positions match TRBD1. The junction had 9 bases not matched to a gene; V was cut back by 1 base and J by 1 base. The germline V gene has CDR1 LGHNA and CDR2 YSLEER. This CDR3 is built from 17 residues. The CDR3: CASSQAPGQDYNYGYTF. CDR3 DNA: TGCGCCAGCAGCCAAGCCCCCGGACAGGATTATAACTATGGCTACACCTTC.

A single count supports this clone. The chain has TRBV24-1 and TRBJ1-2; D is ambiguous. The CDR3 is made up of 14 amino acids. In germline, CDR1 is KGHDR, CDR2 SFDVKD. The V and J ends lost 4 bases and 4 bases respectively, with 12 bases between them. Here the CDR3 reads CATSDSVSGYGYTF. CDR3 in DNA: TGTGCCACCAGTGACTCGGTGTCGGGCTATGGCTACACCTTC.

This clone has more than one count but fewer than ten. V usage is TRBV19 and J usage is TRBJ2-7, with TRBD2 matching over 10 bases. The CDR3 contains 18 residues. Germline assignment: CDR1 LNHDA and CDR2 SQIVND (reference sequence). V trimming: 1 base; J trimming: 2 bases; junction bases outside the gene matches: 11. The CDR3 DNA reads as TGTGCCAGTAGTATAGGCCTAGTTAGCGGGAGGTCCACCTACGAGCAGTACTTC. It is translated as CASSIGLVSGRSTYEQYF.

Concerning this clone itself: Other nucleotide sequences in the sample specify the same CDR3. The genes are TRBV19 and TRBJ1-1; tentative D call: TRBD1 (5 bases). Trimming took off 2 bases at V and 3 bases at J, with 10 bases between the two ends. The CDR3 runs 14 residues. Germline V gene data show CDR1 as LNHDA and CDR2 as SQIVND (reference sequence). Here the CDR3 DNA reads TGTGCCAGTAGTATAAGGGGAGGGGACACTGAAGCTTTCTTT. Its translation: CASSIRGGDTEAFF. Variable domain in full (rest from reference TRBV19 and TRBJ1-1): DGGITQSPKYLFRKEGQNVTLSCEQNLNHDAMYWYRQDPGQGLRLIYYSQIVNDFQKGDIAEGYSVSREKKESFPLTVTSAQKNPTAFYLCASSIRGGDTEAFFGQGTRLTVV.

The chain couples TRBV3-1 (or the pseudogene TRBV3-2) to TRBJ2-3; possible D gene TRBD1, 6 bases. The CDR3 extends over 18 amino acids. V shed 5 bases and J shed 1 base, with 22 bases lying between them. Looked up from germline, CDR1 is LGHDT and CDR2 is YNNKEL (reference sequence). The CDR3 region has the DNA TGTGCCAGCAGCTCAACGCCCGCGTACAGGGAAGGCACAGATACGCAGTATTTT. Protein product: CASSSTPAYREGTDTQYF.

This chain links TRBV7-8 with TRBJ1-2; 9 bases fit TRBD1. Trimming took 4 bases from V and 2 from J; bases not matched to a gene: 2. The CDR3 is 14 amino acids. Germline V gene lookup returns CDR1 SGHVS and CDR2 FQNEAQ. The CDR3 here is CASSSGQGNYGYTF. The CDR3 DNA is TGTGCCAGCAGCTCGGGACAGGGAAACTATGGCTACACCTTC.

The genes are TRBV7-9 and TRBJ2-3; 8 bases are a match to TRBD2. With 5 bases clipped from V and 7 bases from J, the junction kept 8 bases outside the gene matches. The length of the CDR3 is 14 residues. Germline CDR1 is SEHNR and CDR2 is FQNEAQ (reference sequence). This CDR3 reads CASSRVAGKNTQYF. CDR3 DNA: TGTGCCAGCAGCCGGGTAGCGGGAAAAAATACGCAGTATTTT.

The V and J genes are TRBV6-2 or TRBV6-3 and TRBJ1-2, with TRBD1 as a possible D gene (5 bases). V lost 5 bases and J lost 4, with 14 bases in between. This CDR3 spans 14 amino acids. Germline CDR1 MNHEY, CDR2 SVGEGT. The CDR3 DNA sequence: TGTGCCAGCAGTCGGGAGATGGGACGCTATGGCTACACCTTC. This codes for CASSREMGRYGYTF.

The J gene is TRBJ1-1, the V gene TRBV12-5, with D possibly matching TRBD1 (5 bases). V was clipped by 6 bases and J by 4 bases, with 12 bases between them. The CDR3 loop spans 13 amino acids. CDR1 and CDR2 (germline): LGHNT, FRNRAP. Here the CDR3 reads CASGIGAATEAFF. The CDR3 nucleotides are TGTGCTAGTGGAATAGGGGCGGCCACTGAAGCTTTCTTT.

The chain recombines TRBV5-6 with TRBJ1-6; a possible D gene is TRBD1 (5 bases). V shed 4 bases and J shed 4 bases, with 12 bases lying between them. CDR1 is SGHDT and CDR2 is YYEEEE in the germline V gene. CDR3 length: 15 amino acids. DNA for the CDR3: TGTGCCAGCAGCCCCCTGGGGGGGTATAATTCACCCCTCCACTTT. Its protein product is CASSPLGGYNSPLHF. Variable domain in full (rest from reference TRBV5-6 and TRBJ1-6): DAGVTQSPTHLIKTRGQQVTLRCSPKSGHDTVSWYQQALGQGPQFIFQYYEEEERQRGNFPDRFSGHQFPNYSSELNVNALLLGDSALYLCASSPLGGYNSPLHFGNGTRLTVT.

The chain recombines TRBV18 with TRBJ2-3, with 10 bases identical to TRBD2. CDR1 is KGHSH and CDR2 is LQKENI in the germline V gene. This CDR3 contains 16 residues. The junction had 5 bases not matched to a gene; V was cut back by 2 bases and J by 3 bases. CDR3: CASSPNPSGRTDTQYF. CDR3 coding DNA: TGTGCCAGCTCACCAAATCCTAGCGGGAGAACAGATACGCAGTATTTT.

The CDR3 DNA follows: TGTGCCAGCAGCCCCAGGGGGGCTAGCGGGTTCAGCACAGATACGCAGTATTTT. Translation: CASSPRGASGFSTDTQYF. This chain connects TRBV9 to TRBJ2-3; possible D gene TRBD2, 8 bases. The V end lost 4 bases, the J end lost 0 bases, and 21 bases lay between the germline ends. Germline CDR1 reads SGDLS; CDR2 reads YYNGEE. CDR3 length: 18 residues.

The chain couples TRBV5-1 to TRBJ2-1; 16 bases map to TRBD2. The V gene end was trimmed by 0 bases and the J gene end by 7 bases; junction bases not matched to a gene: 4. Germline-derived CDR1 and CDR2 are SGHRS and YFSETQ. The CDR3 is made up of 17 amino acids. This chain's CDR3 is CASSLDGGLAGGNEQFF. The CDR3 bases are TGCGCCAGCAGCTTGGACGGGGGACTAGCGGGAGGGAATGAGCAGTTCTTC.

The rearrangement uses TRBV7-9 and TRBJ2-1, with D tentatively TRBD2 (6 bases). The CDR3 loop spans 15 amino acids. The germline gives CDR1 SEHNR, CDR2 FQNEAQ (reference sequence). The V and J ends lost 3 bases and 5 bases respectively, with 14 bases between them. The CDR3 DNA is TGTGCCAGCAGCTTGCTAGCGCCTATTAACAATGAGCAGTTCTTC. The encoded protein is CASSLLAPINNEQFF.

The chain joins TRBV27 to TRBJ2-7; 7 nucleotides line up with TRBD1. The CDR3 totals 14 residues. Germline CDR1 is MNHEY and CDR2 is SMNVEV (reference sequence). Trimming cost V 4 bases and J 2 bases; bases outside gene matches: 5. The CDR3 is CASSSPGTAYEQYF. The CDR3, as DNA: TGTGCCAGCAGTTCGCCCGGGACAGCCTACGAGCAGTACTTC.